This entry concerns a single T cell receptor (beta chain). The sample belongs to a study of blood T cell repertoires in COVID-19. Study as a whole: Material from acute and convalescent COVID-19 was sourced from the United States, Italy and Spain. Sources were T cells, B-cell-depleted T cells, or PBMCs; the material itself was cDNA or gDNA.

The data were produced by immunoSEQ multiplex PCR, yet TCRdb's version contains in-frame clones alone and is incomplete. Altogether 200,000 to 250,000 clones are present, more than 70% being singletons, with the ten largest covering around 2.9%. The CDR3 length is 15 residues. Trimming took 3 bases from V and 5 from J; bases not matched to a gene: 8. The germline V gene encodes CDR1 SGHTA and CDR2 FQGNSA. Sample: peripheral blood. The rearrangement joins TRBV7-2 to TRBJ1-1; 8 bases are shared with TRBD1. The sequence derives from an older woman with acute or convalescent COVID-19. CDR3 in amino acids: CASSFPGQVGTEAFF. CDR3 coding DNA: TGTGCCAGCAGCTTCCCGGGACAGGTGGGGACTGAAGCTTTCTTT.